The TCR beta chain described here comes from a study of response to subunit inactivated influenza vaccine. CDR1 LGHNA and CDR2 YSLEER come from the germline V gene. This CDR3 is built from 16 residues. V lost 3 bases to trimming and J lost 1 base, with 14 bases between them. Using its own MiXCR run on the RT-PCR reads, TCRdb lists one record per CDR3 protein. The sample carries 600,000 to 850,000 distinct CDR3 sequences, about 14% recorded once. Study observations and caveats: Every seasonal influenza vaccination brings in few new T cells, the authors suggested.

This clonotype was observed at least ten times. No antigen is known for it. The sequencing used PBMCs from blood, collected around 14 days before vaccination. The sequence was obtained from a man aged 50 to 60 who received an inactivated influenza vaccine. The genes are TRBV4-3 and TRBJ2-3, with TRBD2 as a possible D gene (5 bases). The CDR3: CASSQKLVPGTDTQYF. The CDR3 DNA sequence: TGCGCCAGCAGCCAGAAACTAGTTCCTGGCACAGATACGCAGTATTTT.